This T cell receptor (beta chain) is from a study of blood T cell repertoires in COVID-19. Study details: The origin of the acute and convalescent COVID-19 samples was the United States, Italy and Spain.

This CDR3 is 14 amino acids long. Germline CDR1 reads MDHEN; CDR2 reads SYDVKM. Trimming took off 6 bases at V and 7 bases at J, with 16 bases between the two ends. The method was immunoSEQ multiplex PCR; TCRdb's version includes in-frame clones alone and lacks a portion of them. This sample has a few hundred thousand clones; around 85% occur once, and the top ten carry 5.5% to 8%. The TCR was taken from a man in his 60s with acute or convalescent COVID-19. The V call is TRBV28, the J call TRBJ1-5; tentatively, D is TRBD1 (6 bases). The specimen sequenced was peripheral blood. The CDR3 DNA reads TGTGCCAGCAGCCGGGAGGGGGGGGGACAGCCCCAGCATTTT. This gives the protein CASSREGGGQPQHF.